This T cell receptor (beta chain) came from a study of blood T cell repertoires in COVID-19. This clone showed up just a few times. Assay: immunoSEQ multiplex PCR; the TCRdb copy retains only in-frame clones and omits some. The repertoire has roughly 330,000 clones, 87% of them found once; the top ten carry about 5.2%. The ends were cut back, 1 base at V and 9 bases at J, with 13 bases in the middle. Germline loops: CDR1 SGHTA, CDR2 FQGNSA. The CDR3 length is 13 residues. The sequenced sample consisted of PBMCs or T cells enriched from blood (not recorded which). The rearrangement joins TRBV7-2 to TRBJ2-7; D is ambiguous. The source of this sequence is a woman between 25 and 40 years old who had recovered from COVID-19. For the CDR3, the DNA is TGTGCCAGCAGCTTAGAATCGATTACGGGGCAGTACTTC. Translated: CASSLESITGQYF.